The present TCR beta chain was sequenced within a study of blood T cell repertoires in COVID-19. Study context: Acute and convalescent COVID-19 specimens originated in the United States, Italy and Spain. PBMCs, B-cell-depleted T cells, or T cells were the source of the cDNA or gDNA that made up the material.

The CDR3 loop spans 14 amino acids. Germline CDR1 and CDR2: LNHDA and SQIVND (reference sequence). V was shortened by 5 bases and J by 3 bases, with 12 bases between the two germline ends. As processed by the authors: The authors estimated nucleated cell counts from reference gene primer amplification. Only in-frame clones appear in the TCRdb table, and some are missing; sequencing was by immunoSEQ multiplex PCR. V, J and clone size were drawn from that table, and D and trimming were deduced from the DNA. This sample has some 320,000 clones; roughly nine tenths occur once, and the top ten carry around 2.6%.

Material: PBMCs or T cells enriched from blood (not recorded which). The chain couples TRBV19 to TRBJ2-3, with D unresolved. The clonotype comes from a man in his sixties who had recovered from COVID-19. CDR3 loop: CASSLNRQTDTQYF. Here the CDR3 DNA reads TGTGCCAGTAGTCTCAACCGCCAGACAGATACGCAGTATTTT.